These T cell receptor beta chains were read from a single sample in a study of breast tumors, draining lymph nodes, adjacent tissues. TCRdb passed the multiplex PCR reads through MiXCR, listing each CDR3 protein once. The top ten hold less than 4% of the sample, which has 100,000 to 150,000 distinct CDR3 sequences, about 20% seen once. The source material was axillary lymph node tissue. The receptor source for this set is a female donor with breast cancer. Some clones in this sample may be carry-over from other donors' samples. CDR3s include the opening cysteine and the closing phenylalanine or tryptophan. A D gene is named only where the DNA matches it firmly. For some rows the clone size is stated as once, few or many, or as a class when expanded; others skip it.

cdr3_aa: CAWSDSSYGYTF; cdr3_nt: TGTGCCTGGAGTGACAGTTCCTATGGCTACACCTTC; d_call: .; clone_size: .; v_call: TRBV30; j_call: TRBJ1-2
cdr3_aa: CSAGLGDEQFF; cdr3_nt: TGCAGTGCTGGACTCGGCGATGAGCAGTTCTTC; d_call: .; clone_size: many; v_call: TRBV20-1; j_call: TRBJ2-1
cdr3_aa: CAIYPGSGSHEQFF; cdr3_nt: TGTGCCATCTACCCCGGTAGCGGGAGCCATGAGCAGTTCTTC; d_call: TRBD2; clone_size: once; v_call: TRBV28; j_call: TRBJ2-1
cdr3_aa: CASSPSTGPSNEKLFF; cdr3_nt: TGCGCCAGCAGCCCGTCGACAGGGCCCAGCAATGAAAAACTGTTTTTT; d_call: TRBD1; clone_size: many; v_call: TRBV5-1; j_call: TRBJ1-4
cdr3_aa: CASSLLGTPQETQYF; cdr3_nt: TGTGCTAGCAGCCTTCTTGGGACGCCGCAAGAGACCCAGTACTTC; d_call: .; clone_size: many; v_call: TRBV7-7; j_call: TRBJ2-5
cdr3_aa: CASSQLGDGYTF; cdr3_nt: TGTGCCAGCAGCCAGTTGGGAGATGGCTACACCTTC; d_call: .; clone_size: many; v_call: TRBV3-1; j_call: TRBJ1-2
cdr3_aa: CASSPRGLAGEQYF; cdr3_nt: TGTGCCAGCAGCCCGAGGGGACTAGCGGGAGAGCAGTACTTC; d_call: TRBD2; clone_size: many; v_call: TRBV9; j_call: TRBJ2-7
cdr3_aa: CASSLGARGPYEQYF; cdr3_nt: TGTGCCAGCAGCTTAGGCGCGAGGGGACCATACGAGCAGTACTTC; d_call: .; clone_size: many; v_call: TRBV7-2; j_call: TRBJ2-7
cdr3_aa: CASKDRRGNYGYTF; cdr3_nt: TGTGCCAGCAAAGACCGGCGGGGTAACTATGGCTACACCTTC; d_call: .; clone_size: many; v_call: TRBV6-6; j_call: TRBJ1-2
cdr3_aa: CASSGRAGEKLFF; cdr3_nt: TGTGCCAGCAGTGGGAGGGCCGGGGAAAAACTGTTTTTT; d_call: .; clone_size: many; v_call: TRBV2; j_call: TRBJ1-4
cdr3_aa: CATSRERGLAGIEQYF; cdr3_nt: TGTGCCACCAGCAGAGAGCGAGGACTAGCGGGGATCGAGCAGTACTTC; d_call: TRBD2; clone_size: many; v_call: TRBV15; j_call: TRBJ2-7
cdr3_aa: CASSTSSRSSDTQYF; cdr3_nt: TGTGCCAGCAGCACCTCTTCTAGGAGTTCAGATACGCAGTATTTT; d_call: .; clone_size: many; v_call: TRBV11-3; j_call: TRBJ2-3
cdr3_aa: CAGSLQGLTSYGYTF; cdr3_nt: TGTGCCGGCAGCTTACAGGGGTTGACTAGCTATGGCTACACCTTC; d_call: TRBD1; clone_size: once; v_call: TRBV5-4; j_call: TRBJ1-2
cdr3_aa: CATRPTIQETQYF; cdr3_nt: TGTGCCACCCGACCGACCATACAAGAGACCCAGTACTTC; d_call: .; clone_size: many; v_call: TRBV2; j_call: TRBJ2-5
cdr3_aa: CASSDGASGRARNEQFF; cdr3_nt: TGTGCCAGCAGTGATGGGGCTAGCGGGAGGGCCCGTAATGAGCAGTTCTTC; d_call: TRBD2; clone_size: many; v_call: TRBV6-6; j_call: TRBJ2-1
cdr3_aa: CASSLTDGLLGGNTIYF; cdr3_nt: TGCGCCAGCAGCTTGACGGACGGCCTTCTTGGAGGAAACACCATATATTTT; d_call: .; clone_size: many; v_call: TRBV5-1; j_call: TRBJ1-3
cdr3_aa: CASSSADSTDTQYF; cdr3_nt: TGTGCCAGCAGCAGCGCTGACAGCACAGATACGCAGTATTTT; d_call: .; clone_size: many; v_call: TRBV6-1; j_call: TRBJ2-3
cdr3_aa: CASSLGYDTQYF; cdr3_nt: TGCGCCAGCAGCTTGGGTTACGATACGCAGTATTTT; d_call: .; clone_size: many; v_call: TRBV5-1; j_call: TRBJ2-3
cdr3_aa: CSARDNSYEQYF; cdr3_nt: TGCAGTGCTAGGGACAACTCCTACGAGCAGTACTTC; d_call: .; clone_size: many; v_call: TRBV20-1; j_call: TRBJ2-7
cdr3_aa: CASRGYAGGVFDEQYF; cdr3_nt: TGTGCCAGCAGGGGGTACGCAGGGGGCGTTTTCGACGAGCAGTACTTC; d_call: TRBD1; clone_size: once; v_call: TRBV6-5; j_call: TRBJ2-7
cdr3_aa: CASRPAGEDEQFF; cdr3_nt: TGTGCCAGTAGGCCAGCGGGAGAGGATGAGCAGTTCTTC; d_call: TRBD2; clone_size: many; v_call: TRBV6-6; j_call: TRBJ2-1
cdr3_aa: CASSRGAAYEQYF; cdr3_nt: TGTGCCAGCTCACGGGGGGCGGCCTACGAGCAGTACTTC; d_call: .; clone_size: many; v_call: TRBV18; j_call: TRBJ2-7
cdr3_aa: CASSHGGRGQGSTDTQYF; cdr3_nt: TGTGCCAGCAGCCACGGGGGTAGGGGGCAGGGCAGCACAGATACGCAGTATTTT; d_call: .; clone_size: .; v_call: TRBV3-1; j_call: TRBJ2-3
cdr3_aa: CSARGDITSGGTTGEQYF; cdr3_nt: TGCAGTGCTAGAGGAGATATAACTAGCGGGGGGACCACAGGGGAGCAGTACTTC; d_call: TRBD2; clone_size: many; v_call: TRBV20-1; j_call: TRBJ2-7
cdr3_aa: CATSDRQSYEQYF; cdr3_nt: TGTGCCACCAGTGATAGGCAGTCCTACGAGCAGTACTTC; d_call: .; clone_size: many; v_call: TRBV24-1; j_call: TRBJ2-7